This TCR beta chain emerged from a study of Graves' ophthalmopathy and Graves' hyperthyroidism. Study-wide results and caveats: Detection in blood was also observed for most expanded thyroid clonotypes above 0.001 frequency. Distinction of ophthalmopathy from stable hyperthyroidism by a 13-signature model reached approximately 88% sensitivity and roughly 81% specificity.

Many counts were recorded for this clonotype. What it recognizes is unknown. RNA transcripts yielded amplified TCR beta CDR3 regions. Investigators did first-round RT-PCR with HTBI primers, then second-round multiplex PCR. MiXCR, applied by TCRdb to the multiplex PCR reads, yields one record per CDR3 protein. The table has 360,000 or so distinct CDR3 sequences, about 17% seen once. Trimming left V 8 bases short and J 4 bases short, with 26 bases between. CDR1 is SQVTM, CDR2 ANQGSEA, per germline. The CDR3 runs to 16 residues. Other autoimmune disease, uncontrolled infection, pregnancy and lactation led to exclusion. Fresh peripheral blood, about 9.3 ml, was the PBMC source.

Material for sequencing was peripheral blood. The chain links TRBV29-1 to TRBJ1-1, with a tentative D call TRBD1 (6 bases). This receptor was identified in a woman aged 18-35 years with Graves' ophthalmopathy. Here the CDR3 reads CSLTGDRGSGGTEAFF. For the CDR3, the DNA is TGCAGCCTTACTGGGGATAGGGGGTCCGGGGGCACTGAAGCTTTCTTT.